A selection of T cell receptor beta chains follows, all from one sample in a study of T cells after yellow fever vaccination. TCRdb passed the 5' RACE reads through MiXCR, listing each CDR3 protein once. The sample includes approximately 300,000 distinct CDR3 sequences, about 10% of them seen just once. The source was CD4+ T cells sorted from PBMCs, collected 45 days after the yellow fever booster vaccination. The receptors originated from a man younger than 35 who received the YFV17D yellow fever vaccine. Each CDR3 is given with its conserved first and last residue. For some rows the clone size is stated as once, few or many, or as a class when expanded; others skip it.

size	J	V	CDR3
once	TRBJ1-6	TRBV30	CAWTGWDFSPLHF
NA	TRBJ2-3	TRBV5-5	CASSAEGGPSTDTQYF
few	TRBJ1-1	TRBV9	CASSPRGSGDTEAFF
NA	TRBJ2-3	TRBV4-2	CASSQVMGRTDTQYF
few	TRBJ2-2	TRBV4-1	CASSQLGTGRNTGELFF
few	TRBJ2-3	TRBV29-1	CSVYQDTQYF
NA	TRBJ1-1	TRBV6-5	CASKQGDTEAFF
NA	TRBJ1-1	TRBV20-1	CSARGGQRGGFF
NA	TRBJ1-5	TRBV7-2	CASSLNSGRNQPQHF
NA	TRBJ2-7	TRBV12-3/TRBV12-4	CASRPPGVSEQYF
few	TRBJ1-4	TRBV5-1	CASSPDGTNEKLFF
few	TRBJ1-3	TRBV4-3	CASSQDRRLSGNTIYF
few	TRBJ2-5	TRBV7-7	CASSLATSGNTQYF
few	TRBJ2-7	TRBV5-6	CASCLWATYEQYF
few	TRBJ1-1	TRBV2	CAGGTQANTEAFF
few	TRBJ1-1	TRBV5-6	CASSPVGQNTEAFF
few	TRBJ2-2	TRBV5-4	CASSLGGGILTGELFF
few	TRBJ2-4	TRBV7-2	CASRPPGVAKNIQYF
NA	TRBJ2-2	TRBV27	CASSSWAGTGELFF
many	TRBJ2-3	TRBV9	CASSVGLAASTDTQYF
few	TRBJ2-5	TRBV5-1	CASTPGLAGIQETQYF
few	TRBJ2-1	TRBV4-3	CASGGAANLGNEQFF
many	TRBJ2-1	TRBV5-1	CASSPIGLAGGSNEQFF
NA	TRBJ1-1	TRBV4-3	CASSQSDRVNTEAFF
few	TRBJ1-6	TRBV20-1	CSAGGGTRSYNSPLHF
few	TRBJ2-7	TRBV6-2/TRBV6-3	CASSYRRTYEQYF
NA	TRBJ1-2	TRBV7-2	CASSLAVGGNYGYTF
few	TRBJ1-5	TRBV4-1	CASSQDNLRSLGQVSQPQHF
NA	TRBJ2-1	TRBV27	CASSLSWGLAGLEQFF